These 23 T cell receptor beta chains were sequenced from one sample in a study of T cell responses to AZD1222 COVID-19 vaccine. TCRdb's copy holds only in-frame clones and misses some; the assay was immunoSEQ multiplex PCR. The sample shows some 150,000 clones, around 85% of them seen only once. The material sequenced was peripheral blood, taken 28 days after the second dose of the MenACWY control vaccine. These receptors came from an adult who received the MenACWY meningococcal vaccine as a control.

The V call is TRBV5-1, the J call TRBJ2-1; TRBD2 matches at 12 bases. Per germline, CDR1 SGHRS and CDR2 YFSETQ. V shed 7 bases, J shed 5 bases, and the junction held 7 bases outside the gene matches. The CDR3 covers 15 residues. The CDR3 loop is CASSASGGAHNEQFF. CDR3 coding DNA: TGCGCCAGCTCCGCTAGCGGGGGGGCCCACAATGAGCAGTTCTTC. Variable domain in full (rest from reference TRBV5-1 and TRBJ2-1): KAGVTQTPRYLIKTRGQQVTLSCSPISGHRSVSWYQQTPGQGLQFLFEYFSETQRNKGNFPGRFSGRQFSNSRSEMNVSTLELGDSALYLCASSASGGAHNEQFFGPGTRLTVL.

CDR3 DNA: TGTGCCAGCAGCTCGTTGAGACTAGCGGTTAACAATGAGCAGTTCTTC. It specifies CASSSLRLAVNNEQFF. V is TRBV7-8 and J is TRBJ2-1; 9 bases align to TRBD2. The CDR3 has 16 residues. From germline, CDR1 is SGHVS and CDR2 FQNEAQ. Trimming took 4 bases from V and 5 from J; bases not matched to a gene: 9.

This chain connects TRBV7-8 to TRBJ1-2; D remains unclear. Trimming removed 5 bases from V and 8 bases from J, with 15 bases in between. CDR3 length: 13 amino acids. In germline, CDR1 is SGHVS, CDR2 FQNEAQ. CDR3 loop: CASSPAPVKGYTF. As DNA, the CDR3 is TGTGCCAGCAGCCCGGCCCCGGTAAAGGGCTACACCTTC.

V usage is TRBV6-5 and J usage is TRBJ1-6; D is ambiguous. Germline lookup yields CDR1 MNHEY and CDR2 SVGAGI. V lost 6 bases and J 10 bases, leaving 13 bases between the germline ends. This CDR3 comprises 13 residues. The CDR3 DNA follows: TGTGCCAGCAGCCCACCCTCGCCCTCACCCCTCCACTTT. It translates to CASSPPSPSPLHF.

This chain's CDR3 is CASSQGPFYEQYV. CDR3 in DNA: TGTGCCAGCAGCCAAGGTCCCTTCTACGAGCAGTACGTC. The chain uses TRBV3-1 (or the pseudogene TRBV3-2) and TRBJ2-7, with D hard to call. The CDR3 contains 13 residues. Germline V gene sequence: CDR1 LGHDT, CDR2 YNNKEL (reference sequence). V was pared by 1 base and J by 3 bases, with 7 bases between.

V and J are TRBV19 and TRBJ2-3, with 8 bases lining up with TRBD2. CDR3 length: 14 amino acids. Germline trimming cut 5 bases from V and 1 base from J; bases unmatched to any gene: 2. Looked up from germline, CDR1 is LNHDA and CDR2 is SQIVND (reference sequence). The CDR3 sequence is CASSFSGGTDTQYF. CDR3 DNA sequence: TGTGCCAGTAGTTTTAGCGGGGGCACAGATACGCAGTATTTT.

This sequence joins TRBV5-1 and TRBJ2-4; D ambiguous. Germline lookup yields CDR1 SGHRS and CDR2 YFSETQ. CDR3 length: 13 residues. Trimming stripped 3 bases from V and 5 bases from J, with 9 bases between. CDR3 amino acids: CASSSAEENIQYF. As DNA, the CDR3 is TGCGCCAGCAGCTCCGCCGAGGAAAACATTCAGTACTTC.

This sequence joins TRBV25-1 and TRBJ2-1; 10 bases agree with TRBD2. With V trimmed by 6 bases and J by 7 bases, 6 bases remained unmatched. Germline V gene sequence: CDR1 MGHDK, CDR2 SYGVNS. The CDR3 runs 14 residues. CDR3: CASSLTSGRNEQFF. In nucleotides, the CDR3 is TGTGCCAGCAGCTTGACTAGCGGGCGGAATGAGCAGTTCTTC.

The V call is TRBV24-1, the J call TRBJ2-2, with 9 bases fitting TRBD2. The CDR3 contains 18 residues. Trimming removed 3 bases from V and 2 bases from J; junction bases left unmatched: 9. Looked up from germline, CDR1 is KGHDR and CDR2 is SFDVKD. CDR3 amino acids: CATSDPISGSGNTGELFF. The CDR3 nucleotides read TGTGCCACCAGTGATCCCATTAGCGGGAGCGGTAACACCGGGGAGCTGTTTTTT.

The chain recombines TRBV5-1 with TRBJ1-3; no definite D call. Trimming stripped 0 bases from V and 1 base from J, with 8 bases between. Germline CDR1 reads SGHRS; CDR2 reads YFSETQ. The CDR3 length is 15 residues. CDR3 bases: TGCGCCAGCAGCTTGGTGGCGGGGTCTGGAAACACCATATATTTT. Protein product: CASSLVAGSGNTIYF.

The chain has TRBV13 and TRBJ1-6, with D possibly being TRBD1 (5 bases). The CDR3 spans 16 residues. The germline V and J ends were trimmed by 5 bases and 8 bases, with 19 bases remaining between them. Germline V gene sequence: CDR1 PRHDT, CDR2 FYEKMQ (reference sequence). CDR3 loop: CASSPGRGGGYSPLHF. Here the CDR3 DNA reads TGTGCCAGCAGCCCAGGCCGGGGCGGGGGTTATTCACCCCTCCACTTT. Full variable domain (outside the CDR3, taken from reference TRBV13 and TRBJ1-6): AAGVIQSPRHLIKEKRETATLKCYPIPRHDTVYWYQQGPGQDPQFLISFYEKMQSDKGSIPDRFSAQQFSDYHSELNMSSLELGDSALYFCASSPGRGGGYSPLHFGNGTRLTVT.

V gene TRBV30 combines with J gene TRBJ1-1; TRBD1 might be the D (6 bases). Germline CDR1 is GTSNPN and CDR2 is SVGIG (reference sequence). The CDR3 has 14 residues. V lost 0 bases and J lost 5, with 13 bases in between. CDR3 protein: CAWSVRGGGTEAFF. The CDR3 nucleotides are TGTGCCTGGAGTGTACGGGGAGGGGGAACTGAAGCTTTCTTT. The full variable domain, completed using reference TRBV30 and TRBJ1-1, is SQTIHQWPATLVQPVGSPLSLECTVEGTSNPNLYWYRQAAGRGLQLLFYSVGIGQISSEVPQNLSASRPQDRQFILSSKKLLLSDSGFYLCAWSVRGGGTEAFFGQGTRLTVV.

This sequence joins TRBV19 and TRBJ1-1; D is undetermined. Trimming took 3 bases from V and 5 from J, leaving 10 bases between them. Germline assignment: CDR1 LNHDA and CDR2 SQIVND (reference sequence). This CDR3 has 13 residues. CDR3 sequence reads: CASSMGVGTEAFF. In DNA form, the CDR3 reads TGTGCCAGTAGTATGGGTGTGGGGACTGAAGCTTTCTTT.

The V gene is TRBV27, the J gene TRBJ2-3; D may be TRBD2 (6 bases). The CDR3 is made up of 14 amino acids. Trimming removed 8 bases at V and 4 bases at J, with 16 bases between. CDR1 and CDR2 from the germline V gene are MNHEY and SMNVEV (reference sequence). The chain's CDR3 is CASQGEVGSDTQYF. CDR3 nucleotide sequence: TGTGCCAGCCAAGGGGAGGTAGGATCAGATACGCAGTATTTT.

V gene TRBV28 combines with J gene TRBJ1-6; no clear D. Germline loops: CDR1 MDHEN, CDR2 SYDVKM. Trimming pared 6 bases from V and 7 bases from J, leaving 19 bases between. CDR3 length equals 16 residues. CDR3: CASRFFGGRFNSPLHF. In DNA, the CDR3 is TGTGCCAGCAGATTTTTTGGTGGCCGCTTCAATTCACCCCTCCACTTT. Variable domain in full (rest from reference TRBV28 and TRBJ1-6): DVKVTQSSRYLVKRTGEKVFLECVQDMDHENMFWYRQDPGLGLRLIYFSYDVKMKEKGDIPEGYSVSREKKERFSLILESASTNQTSMYLCASRFFGGRFNSPLHFGNGTRLTVT.

DNA of the CDR3: TGTGCCAGCAGCTACCGGACTAGCGGAGGGATAGGCGCCGGGGAGCTGTTTTTT. This gives the protein CASSYRTSGGIGAGELFF. The chain has TRBV28 and TRBJ2-2; TRBD2 matches 10 bases. The CDR3 extends over 18 amino acids. From germline, CDR1 is MDHEN and CDR2 SYDVKM. The V and J ends lost 6 bases and 6 bases, in that order; junction bases with no gene match: 16. Variable domain in full (rest from reference TRBV28 and TRBJ2-2): DVKVTQSSRYLVKRTGEKVFLECVQDMDHENMFWYRQDPGLGLRLIYFSYDVKMKEKGDIPEGYSVSREKKERFSLILESASTNQTSMYLCASSYRTSGGIGAGELFFGEGSRLTVL.

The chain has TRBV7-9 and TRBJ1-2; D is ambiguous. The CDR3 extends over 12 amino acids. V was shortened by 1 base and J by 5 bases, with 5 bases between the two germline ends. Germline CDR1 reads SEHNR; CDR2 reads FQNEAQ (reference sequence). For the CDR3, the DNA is TGTGCCAGCAGCTTAGTAGGGTATGGCTACACCTTC. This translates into CASSLVGYGYTF.

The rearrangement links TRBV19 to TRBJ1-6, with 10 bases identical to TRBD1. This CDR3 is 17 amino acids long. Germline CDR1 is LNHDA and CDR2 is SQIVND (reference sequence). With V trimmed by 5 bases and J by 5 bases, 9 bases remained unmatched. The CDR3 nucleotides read TGTGCCAGTAGTCCGACCCAGACAGGGGGCAATAATTCACCCCTCCACTTT. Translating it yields CASSPTQTGGNNSPLHF.

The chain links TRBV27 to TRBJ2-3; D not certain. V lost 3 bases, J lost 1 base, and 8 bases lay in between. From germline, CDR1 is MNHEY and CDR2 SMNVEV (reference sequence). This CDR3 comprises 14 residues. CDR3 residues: CASSFLPRTDTQYF. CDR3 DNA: TGTGCCAGCAGTTTTCTCCCCCGCACAGATACGCAGTATTTT.

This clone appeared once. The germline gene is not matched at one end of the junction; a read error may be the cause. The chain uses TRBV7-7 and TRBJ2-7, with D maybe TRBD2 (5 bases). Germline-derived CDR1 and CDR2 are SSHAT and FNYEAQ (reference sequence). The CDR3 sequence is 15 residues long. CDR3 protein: CASSPSPGPTYEQYF. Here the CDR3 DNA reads TGTGCTAGCAGCCCTAGCCCGGGTCCCACCTACGAGCAGTACTTC.

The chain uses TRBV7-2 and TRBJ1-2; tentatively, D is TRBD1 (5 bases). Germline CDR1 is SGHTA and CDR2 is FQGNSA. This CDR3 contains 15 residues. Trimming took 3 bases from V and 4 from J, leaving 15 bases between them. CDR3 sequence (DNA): TGTGCCAGCAGCTTTCGGGACGTCACCCGCTATGGCTACACCTTC. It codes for CASSFRDVTRYGYTF.

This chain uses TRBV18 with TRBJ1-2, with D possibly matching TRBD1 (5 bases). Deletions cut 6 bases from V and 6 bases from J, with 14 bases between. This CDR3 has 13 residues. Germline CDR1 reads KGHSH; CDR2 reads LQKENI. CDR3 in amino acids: CASSPWDADGYTF. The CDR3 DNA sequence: TGTGCCAGCTCTCCCTGGGACGCGGATGGCTACACCTTC.

In DNA form, the CDR3 reads TGTGCCAGCAGTTTACCCGGGGACAGATCTAACTATGGCTACACCTTC. This gives the protein CASSLPGDRSNYGYTF. This rearrangement joins TRBV28 to TRBJ1-2, with TRBD1 matching 7 bases. Trimming at V came to 2 bases and at J to 0 bases, leaving 6 bases not matched to a gene. Germline lookup yields CDR1 MDHEN and CDR2 SYDVKM. The CDR3 length is 16 residues.